The 18 T cell receptor beta chains listed next were all sequenced from one sample in a study of T cell clusters in autoimmune cytopenias. One tube held mixed TRB-A and TRB-B primer pools for touch-down PCR. TCRdb derives one entry per CDR3 protein from the multiplex PCR reads, leaving out DNA. Reported are over 5,000 distinct CDR3 sequences; the ten largest clones contain 53%. Some 40,000 genome equivalents of blood DNA were amplified for TRB. The same sample was also studied in work on T cell repertoires in aging, cancer and after chemotherapy.

The sequenced sample was peripheral blood. The receptors were gathered from a human donor in good health.

The gene calls are TRBV15 and TRBJ2-7; the TCRdb D gene call, TRBD1, has no DNA to confirm it. The CDR3 loop spans 14 amino acids. Germline values: CDR1 LNHNV, CDR2 YYDKDF (reference sequence). CDR3 residues: CATSRVTDFYEQYF.

This chain links TRBV19 with TRBJ1-1. This CDR3 is built from 13 residues. CDR1 LNHDA and CDR2 SQIVND come from the germline V gene (reference sequence). CDR3 protein: CASSIGFYTEAFF.

In terms of frequency, this clonotype is medium-sized. The rearrangement joins TRBV30 to TRBJ1-1. Germline V CDR1 and CDR2: GTSNPN, SVGIG (reference sequence). The CDR3 sequence is 11 residues long. The CDR3 here is CAWSPNLEAFF.

The genes are TRBV29-1 and TRBJ2-3. The CDR3 is 12 residues long. Germline CDR1 SQVTM, CDR2 ANQGSEA. The CDR3 is CSVVFFRDTQYF.

CDR3 protein: CASSEELAGGPSTDTQYF. The chain links TRBV6-4 to TRBJ2-3; as DNA is missing, the TRBD2 call by TCRdb cannot be tested. CDR1 is MRHNA, CDR2 SNTAGT, per germline. The CDR3 runs to 18 residues.

CDR3 protein: CASSHETENYNEQFF. The genes are TRBV18 and TRBJ2-1; the D gene TCRdb calls, TRBD1, cannot be checked with no DNA. The germline CDR1 and CDR2 sequences are KGHSH and LQKENI. This CDR3 contains 15 residues.

The chain links TRBV6-2 or TRBV6-3 to TRBJ1-5; TCRdb's D gene call, TRBD1, goes unchecked for lack of DNA. The germline V gene has CDR1 MNHEY and CDR2 SVGEGT. The CDR3 consists of 15 residues. CDR3 protein: CASSREDRGNQPQHF.

Its frequency marks this clonotype as medium-sized (0.01 to 0.1%). The chain carries TRBV30 and TRBJ2-3. CDR1 and CDR2 (germline): GTSNPN, SVGIG (reference sequence). CDR3 length: 13 amino acids. CDR3 in amino acids: CASATTSSDTQYF.

V and J are TRBV19 and TRBJ2-6; as DNA is missing, the TRBD1 call by TCRdb cannot be tested. Germline V gene sequence: CDR1 LNHDA, CDR2 SQIVND (reference sequence). CDR3 length equals 17 residues. The CDR3 loop reads CASSAQSGGGGANVLTF.

This chain links TRBV12-3 or TRBV12-4 with TRBJ2-2. The CDR3 runs to 13 residues. CDR3 sequence reads: CASSLGMPGELFF.

According to its frequency, this clonotype is large. The chain links TRBV5-6 to TRBJ2-7. CDR3 length: 11 amino acids. CDR1 is SGHDT and CDR2 is YYEEEE in the germline V gene. CDR3 sequence: CASSLDYEQYF.

The CDR3 sequence: CASSPGVLRYGYTF. The gene calls are TRBV6-5 and TRBJ1-2; TCRdb lists TRBD1, though no DNA is available to test this call. Germline V gene lookup returns CDR1 MNHEY and CDR2 SVGAGI. The CDR3 covers 14 residues.

This clonotype counts as medium-sized by frequency. The V and J genes are TRBV12-3 or TRBV12-4 and TRBJ2-3; TCRdb returns TRBD2, unconfirmable since there is no DNA. The CDR3 totals 15 residues. This chain's CDR3 is CASSLQAGPTDTQYF.

The chain recombines TRBV19 with TRBJ2-7; TCRdb's D call of TRBD1 is untestable without DNA. The CDR3 spans 14 residues. From germline, CDR1 is LNHDA and CDR2 SQIVND (reference sequence). The CDR3 here is CASSNAGIFSEQYF.

This chain joins TRBV6-5 and TRBJ2-7; TCRdb gives TRBD1 as the D gene, but with no DNA this cannot be confirmed. This CDR3 spans 12 amino acids. CDR1 is MNHEY and CDR2 is SVGAGI in the germline V gene. CDR3 residues: CASARQGLEQYF.

This chain links TRBV6-2 or TRBV6-3 with TRBJ2-2. The CDR3 consists of 14 residues. Germline V gene sequence: CDR1 MNHEY, CDR2 SVGEGT. The CDR3 region is CASSYRAATGELFF.

The chain is built from TRBV30 and TRBJ2-7; TCRdb's D gene call, TRBD1, goes unchecked for lack of DNA. CDR1 is GTSNPN, CDR2 SVGIG, per germline (reference sequence). The CDR3 loop spans 15 amino acids. The CDR3 loop is CAWSVRGTGSYEQYF.

This chain connects TRBV6-5 to TRBJ2-7; with no DNA, the TCRdb D assignment of TRBD1 cannot be verified. In germline, CDR1 is MNHEY, CDR2 SVGAGI. The CDR3 length is 13 residues. The CDR3 loop is CASRTGQLYEQYF.